Listed here are 30 T cell receptor beta chains from one sample, sequenced in a study of lymphopenia after photon versus proton radiotherapy. Assay used: immunoSEQ multiplex PCR; TCRdb lists only in-frame clones, some missing. Here the sample spans about 29,000 clones, about nine tenths being singletons. The sample in question was peripheral blood, obtained from a patient treated with proton-based radiotherapy. Receptors originate from a woman in her sixties or seventies with cholangiocarcinoma. Some clones in this sample may be carry-over from other donors' samples.

The rearrangement joins TRBV2 to TRBJ1-5, with D perhaps matching TRBD1 (5 bases). The CDR3 loop spans 15 amino acids. The V and J ends lost 3 bases and 3 bases respectively, with 12 bases between them. The germline V gene encodes CDR1 SNHLY and CDR2 FYNNEI. CDR3 sequence: CASSEEGPHNQPQHF. The CDR3 coding sequence is TGTGCCAGCAGTGAGGAGGGACCCCACAATCAGCCCCAGCATTTT.

V usage is TRBV9 and J usage is TRBJ2-2, with a possible D match to TRBD1 (6 bases). Germline loops: CDR1 SGDLS, CDR2 YYNGEE. Between the trimmed V and J ends, which lost 3 bases and 6 bases, there was a span of 12 bases. There are 14 residues in the CDR3. The CDR3 protein is CASSGQVSAGELFF. DNA of the CDR3: TGTGCCAGCAGCGGACAGGTCTCAGCCGGGGAGCTGTTTTTT.

The chain is built from TRBV9 and TRBJ2-2; perhaps TRBD1 as D (6 bases). The CDR3 extends over 15 amino acids. Germline V gives CDR1 SGDLS, CDR2 YYNGEE. V shed 4 bases and J shed 7 bases, with 17 bases lying between them. The chain's CDR3 is CASSPQNRVGGELFF. The CDR3 nucleotides are TGTGCCAGCAGCCCTCAGAACAGGGTTGGCGGGGAGCTGTTTTTT.

This chain connects TRBV21-1 to TRBJ2-6. TRBV21-1 is flagged as a pseudogene. CDR3 length: 16 amino acids. The CDR3 loop reads CASSNRRNSGANVLTF. The DNA of the CDR3 is TGTGCCAGCAGCAACCGACGGAACTCTGGGGCCAACGTCCTGACTTTC.

CDR3 amino acids: CASSLPTGGGGSYEQYF. DNA for the CDR3: TGCGCCAGCAGCTTGCCCACCGGGGGAGGGGGCTCCTACGAGCAGTACTTC. V and J are TRBV5-1 and TRBJ2-7; possible D gene TRBD2, 7 bases. V dropped 1 base and J dropped 0 bases, with 17 bases sitting between them. Germline CDR1 reads SGHRS; CDR2 reads YFSETQ. This CDR3 spans 17 amino acids.

This clone was detected only a few times. CDR3 loop: CAISVGGAGRETQYF. In nucleotides, the CDR3 is TGTGCCATCAGTGTTGGGGGAGCGGGGCGAGAGACCCAGTACTTC. This rearrangement joins TRBV10-3 to TRBJ2-5, with 7 bases matching TRBD2. The J segment lost 4 bases and the V segment lost 4 bases, leaving 9 bases of the junction unmatched. The length of the CDR3 is 15 residues. The germline gives CDR1 ENHRY, CDR2 SYGVKD.

This chain links TRBV5-1 with TRBJ1-1, with D possibly matching TRBD1 (5 bases). The germline gives CDR1 SGHRS, CDR2 YFSETQ. Deletions cut 9 bases from V and 1 base from J, with 16 bases between. This CDR3 has 14 amino acids. The CDR3 bases are TGCGCCACCGCCCCAGCGGGGGAGAACACTGAAGCTTTCTTT. This encodes CATAPAGENTEAFF.

This chain connects TRBV18 to TRBJ2-7; the match to TRBD2 covers 7 bases. CDR3 length: 13 residues. Germline CDR1 is KGHSH and CDR2 is LQKENI. V trimming: 3 bases; J trimming: 4 bases; junction bases outside the gene matches: 3. CDR3 sequence reads: CASSPFGGYEQYF. The CDR3 DNA reads TGTGCCAGCTCACCTTTCGGGGGGTACGAGCAGTACTTC.

The chain uses TRBV11-2 and TRBJ1-1; TRBD1 might be the D (5 bases). This CDR3 contains 12 residues. Trimming took off 3 bases at V and 10 bases at J, with 12 bases between the two ends. Germline CDR1 is SGHAT and CDR2 is FQNNGV. For the CDR3, the DNA is TGTGCCAGCAGCTTTCTGGAGGGGTTAGCTTTCTTT. Protein product: CASSFLEGLAFF.

The chain has TRBV5-1 and TRBJ1-4, with unresolved D. The germline V gene has CDR1 SGHRS and CDR2 YFSETQ. V gave up 2 bases and J gave up 0 bases, with 8 bases separating them. CDR3 length: 15 amino acids. The CDR3 here is CASSLMGTTNEKLFF. The CDR3 DNA sequence: TGCGCCAGCAGCTTAATGGGGACAACTAATGAAAAACTGTTTTTT.

V usage is TRBV30 and J usage is TRBJ1-1; D call uncertain. V lost 0 bases and J 11 bases, leaving 16 bases between the germline ends. From germline, CDR1 is GTSNPN and CDR2 SVGIG (reference sequence). CDR3 size: 13 residues. The CDR3 nucleotides are TGTGCCTGGAGTGTAGGATCTGACTTTAGTGCTTTCTTT. It codes for CAWSVGSDFSAFF.

V and J are TRBV7-8 and TRBJ2-5; 14 bases match TRBD2. This CDR3 contains 17 residues. Trimming took 5 bases from V and 4 from J; bases not matched to a gene: 9. Germline values: CDR1 SGHVS, CDR2 FQNEAQ. The CDR3 is CASSPPGLAGGGETQYF. CDR3 DNA sequence: TGTGCCAGCAGCCCGCCCGGACTAGCGGGAGGTGGAGAGACCCAGTACTTC. The variable domain in full, with the rest retrieved from reference TRBV7-8 and TRBJ2-5, is GAGVSQSPRYKVAKRGQDVALRCDPISGHVSLFWYQQALGQGPEFLTYFQNEAQLDKSGLPSDRFFAERPEGSVSTLKIQRTQQEDSAVYLCASSPPGLAGGGETQYFGPGTRLLVL.

To note about this clone: Other DNA sequences from this sample encode an identical CDR3 as well. The J gene is TRBJ2-7, the V gene TRBV6-1; D unclear. Trimming stripped 0 bases from V and 2 bases from J, with 2 bases between. Looked up from germline, CDR1 is MNHNS and CDR2 is SASEGT. The CDR3 is 12 amino acids. CDR3 DNA: TGTGCCAGCAGTGAAGCGACCTACGAGCAGTACTTC. It is translated as CASSEATYEQYF.

This chain connects TRBV14 to TRBJ2-3; D is undetermined. The CDR3 runs 15 residues. Trimming removed 4 bases at V and 0 bases at J, with 11 bases between. Per germline, CDR1 SGHDN and CDR2 FVKESK. In DNA form, the CDR3 reads TGTGCCAGCAGCCTACTGACGCGGAGCACAGATACGCAGTATTTT. Residues: CASSLLTRSTDTQYF.

The chain has TRBV9 and TRBJ1-5; weak D call: TRBD1 (5 bases). Trimming took 1 base from V and 4 from J, leaving 6 bases between them. The CDR3 has 13 amino acids. The V gene's germline CDR1 is SGDLS and CDR2 YYNGEE. CDR3 sequence (DNA): TGTGCCAGCAGCGTACAGGGAAATCAGCCCCAGCATTTT. This codes for CASSVQGNQPQHF.

This chain connects TRBV15 to TRBJ1-2; D call uncertain. Germline CDR1 reads LNHNV; CDR2 reads YYDKDF (reference sequence). CDR3 size: 15 residues. V was shortened by 0 bases and J by 0 bases, with 8 bases between the two germline ends. Here the CDR3 reads CATSRDKTANYGYTF. The CDR3 DNA sequence: TGTGCCACCAGCAGAGATAAAACAGCTAACTATGGCTACACCTTC.

The rearrangement uses TRBV6-5 and TRBJ2-1; D call uncertain. The germline V gene has CDR1 MNHEY and CDR2 SVGAGI. V was trimmed by 4 bases and J by 7 bases, leaving 20 bases between them. The CDR3 has 16 amino acids. This CDR3 is CASSLTAFLIPNEQFF. CDR3 in DNA: TGTGCCAGCAGTTTAACAGCGTTTCTGATTCCTAATGAGCAGTTCTTC.

The chain carries TRBV5-8 and TRBJ2-4; the D gene is possibly TRBD2 (6 bases). The CDR3 is made up of 14 amino acids. Trimming removed 4 bases from V and 0 bases from J, with 8 bases in between. Germline assignment: CDR1 SGHTS and CDR2 YDEGEE. CDR3 loop: CASSRGTAKNIQYF. The CDR3 region has the DNA TGTGCCAGCAGCCGCGGGACAGCCAAAAACATTCAGTACTTC.

This clone was observed a single time. The V gene is TRBV7-9, the J gene TRBJ2-3; no clear D. The CDR3 runs to 15 residues. Deletions cut 0 bases from V and 4 bases from J, with 11 bases between. Per germline, CDR1 SEHNR and CDR2 FQNEAQ (reference sequence). The CDR3 loop reads CASSLAGSGPDTQYF. In DNA, the CDR3 is TGTGCCAGCAGCTTAGCGGGGTCGGGCCCAGATACGCAGTATTTT.

This clone has a handful of counts. The chain combines TRBV6-5 with TRBJ2-3; 10 bases align to TRBD1. Unmatched junction bases numbered 3, after V lost 6 bases and J lost 3 bases. CDR3 length equals 14 residues. Germline CDR1 reads MNHEY; CDR2 reads SVGAGI. The CDR3 region has the DNA TGTGCCAGCAGCCGGGACAGGGGAACAGATACGCAGTATTTT. Protein: CASSRDRGTDTQYF.

This clone has a single count. The rearrangement uses TRBV5-5 and TRBJ1-6, with D unresolved. The CDR3 is made up of 14 amino acids. Deletions cut 0 bases from V and 8 bases from J, with 9 bases between. Germline V gene data show CDR1 as SGHKS and CDR2 as YYEKEE (reference sequence). CDR3 nucleotides: TGTGCCAGCAGCTTGGGACGCTGGGATTCACCCCTCCACTTT. It specifies CASSLGRWDSPLHF. The full variable domain, its missing parts supplied by reference TRBV5-5 and TRBJ1-6, is DAGVTQSPTHLIKTRGQQVTLRCSPISGHKSVSWYQQVLGQGPQFIFQYYEKEERGRGNFPDRFSARQFPNYSSELNVNALLLGDSALYLCASSLGRWDSPLHFGNGTRLTVT.

V gene TRBV9 combines with J gene TRBJ1-1; D is unresolved. The CDR3 consists of 16 residues. Per the germline V gene, CDR1 is SGDLS and CDR2 is YYNGEE. V was trimmed by 3 bases and J by 0 bases, leaving 15 bases between them. CDR3 DNA: TGTGCCAGCAGCGGCAACTACATTGAGATGAACACTGAAGCTTTCTTT. Its translation is CASSGNYIEMNTEAFF.

The chain recombines TRBV5-6 with TRBJ2-5, with TRBD1 identical over 10 bases. Germline V gene lookup returns CDR1 SGHDT and CDR2 YYEEEE. The CDR3 spans 18 residues. J lost 4 bases, V lost 4 bases, and 16 bases had no gene match. As DNA, the CDR3 is TGTGCCAGCAGCCGCTCCGGGACAGGGGTGTTTGTGGGAGAGACCCAGTACTTC. Protein product: CASSRSGTGVFVGETQYF.

The J gene is TRBJ1-4, the V gene TRBV7-2; D remains ambiguous. Germline lookup yields CDR1 SGHTA and CDR2 FQGNSA. Trimming cost V 5 bases and J 2 bases, with 12 bases left between them. The CDR3 has 15 residues. The CDR3 reads CASSPNMGTNEKLFF. CDR3 nucleotide sequence: TGTGCCAGCAGCCCCAACATGGGTACTAATGAAAAACTGTTTTTT.

The rearrangement uses TRBV25-1 and TRBJ2-4, with D perhaps matching TRBD2 (5 bases). Germline assignment: CDR1 MGHDK and CDR2 SYGVNS. Trimming removed 3 bases at V and 7 bases at J, with 13 bases between. This CDR3 has 14 amino acids. The DNA of the CDR3 is TGTGCCAGCAGTGATTTTCAGACGGGGAACATTCAGTACTTC. Its translation: CASSDFQTGNIQYF.

Concerning this clone itself: A junction boundary mismatches the germline segment, possibly from a read error. The chain recombines TRBV4-1 with TRBJ2-2, with 8 bases lining up with TRBD2. Looked up from germline, CDR1 is MGHRA and CDR2 is YSYEKL. The CDR3 consists of 13 residues. CDR3 sequence (DNA): TGCGCCAGCAGCCAAGAGGTACAGACTAGCGAGGTTTTT. It codes for CASSQEVQTSEVF.

Concerning this clone: At one boundary the junction diverges from the germline segment, which might be a read error. The chain uses TRBV5-1 and TRBJ2-7, with D possibly being TRBD1 or TRBD2 (5 bases each). The germline V gene encodes CDR1 SGHRS and CDR2 YFSETQ. This CDR3 region has 17 residues. The CDR3 region has the DNA TGCGCCAGCAGCTTGGGAACCGGGACCGACTACTCCCACGAGCAGTACTTC. This gives the protein CASSLGTGTDYSHEQYF. The variable domain in full, with the rest retrieved from reference TRBV5-1 and TRBJ2-7, is KAGVTQTPRYLIKTRGQQVTLSCSPISGHRSVSWYQQTPGQGLQFLFEYFSETQRNKGNFPGRFSGRQFSNSRSEMNVSTLELGDSALYLCASSLGTGTDYSHEQYFGPGTRLTVT.

V is TRBV25-1 and J is TRBJ2-5; no clear D gene. Deletions cut 8 bases from V and 7 bases from J, with 11 bases between. The V gene's germline CDR1 is MGHDK and CDR2 SYGVNS. The CDR3 length is 11 residues. Here the CDR3 reads CASASPGTQYF. CDR3 nucleotide sequence: TGTGCCAGCGCCTCACCCGGGACCCAGTACTTC.

The chain links TRBV27 to TRBJ2-7; D gene ambiguous. This CDR3 spans 16 amino acids. V was clipped by 5 bases and J by 1 base, with 18 bases between them. Per germline, CDR1 MNHEY and CDR2 SMNVEV (reference sequence). Written as DNA, the CDR3 is TGTGCCAGCAGTCCGCAGGTTGGGCGTAGGTCCTACGAGCAGTACTTC. Its translation: CASSPQVGRRSYEQYF.

The rearrangement joins TRBV2 to TRBJ2-2; tentative D call: TRBD2 (5 bases). Per the germline V gene, CDR1 is SNHLY and CDR2 is FYNNEI. Deletions cut 7 bases from V and 1 base from J, with 13 bases between. The CDR3 runs 15 residues. This chain's CDR3 is CASTAGGWNTGELFF. The CDR3 nucleotides are TGTGCCAGCACCGCGGGCGGGTGGAACACCGGGGAGCTGTTTTTT.